This T cell receptor beta chain appears in the sequencing data of a study of T cell responses to AZD1222 COVID-19 vaccine (dated by TCRdb to the early 2020s). In terms of the full investigation: A total of 230 to 250 trial participants underwent TCR sequencing, of whom some 210 received two doses of AZD1222 and about 25 received two doses of the MenACWY control vaccine. Enrollment into the trials was organized by age into subgroups of 18-55, 56-69 and 70-plus years, and those subgroups contained 148, 28 and 57 TCR-sequenced participants, respectively.

As to this clone: Its antigen target is currently unknown. No much larger clone exists at a distance of one base, and base qualities are not known.

The CDR3 regions of human TCRbeta chains were subjected to immunosequencing. The authors processed their data as follows. TCRs in the repertoires were matched against a reference library of SARS-CoV-2-specific TCRs that had been generated with the MIRA antigen-specificity platform. Breadth was defined as the fraction of unique TCRs that were SARS-CoV-2-associated. Depth was defined as the fraction of total T cells that were SARS-CoV-2-associated. Using the MIRA data, each spike-specific TCR was assigned both to the spike region to which the TCR was reactive and to a CD4 or CD8 class. Log10-transformed breadth and depth values were compared by one-way ANOVA with Sidak's multiple comparisons tests. Not all clones reach the TCRdb copy of this immuneACCESS table, which keeps in-frame sequences only. Checked studies attribute under half of the gap to unresolved V genes and leave the rest unexplained. That table is the source of V, J and clone size, and D and trimming were worked out from the DNA. This sample gives under 150,000 clones in total; 80% to 90% of them show up just once. The top ten clonotypes cover approximately 4% of the sample.

Here is what the overall study found, with its caveats: Reportedly, close to half of the unique spike-specific TCRs recognized epitopes lying outside the regions that are mutated in the B.1.351 and B.1.1.7 variants. Participants were mostly white British and included more females than males, and it was suggested by the authors that clonal diversity may have been underestimated. The vaccine-associated CD4 TCRs covered the entire spike protein, and the dominant responses fell in regions 160-218 and 743-854. The 56-69-year group was small, and its depth increase did not reach significance, likely because of low power. Conclusions about previously exposed vaccinees were limited because only five to seven AZD1222 recipients were SARS-CoV-2 seropositive at baseline. Because no day 14 peak-response samples were available, repertoires were characterized only after the peak T cell response. A significant rise in spike-specific TCR breadth and depth was observed after two AZD1222 doses relative to day 0 and relative to MenACWY recipients.

This sample's time point label indicates: baseline before first vaccination. Taken with the paper, the label for treatment or condition translates to: meningococcal conjugate vaccine given as trial control. Vaccinee samples were obtained from the UK trials COV001 and COV002, which included a single-blind randomized controlled phase 2/3 trial of AZD1222 (ChAdOx1 nCoV-19) in healthy adults. For TCRbeta chain sequencing, PBMC samples from trial participants were taken at day 0 and at day 28 after the second dose. CDR1 and CDR2, per the germline V gene, are KGHDR and SFDVKD. The CDR3 sequence holds 17 residues, the cysteine and phenylalanine included. Just CDR3 DNA is preserved here, 51 bases in frame from base 1. V loses 5 bases, J loses 4 bases, and the germline ends lie 19 bases apart.

The specimen was peripheral blood, collected on day 0 of MenACWY control vaccination. The rearrangement joined TRBV24-1 to TRBJ2-2; a weak D assignment points to TRBD2 (6 bases agree). The source of this sequence is an adult in good health. The nucleotides are TGTGCCACCAGTGGCAAGGGGACGTGGGGAGGCACCGGGGAGCTGTTTTTT. This sequence encodes CATSGKGTWGGTGELFF.